The clone carrying this T cell receptor (beta chain) has only a few counts. What it recognizes is unknown. With a J-beta primer mix and a sample-barcoded 5' primer, a second PCR ran 7 to 11 cycles. A tag from a template-switch adaptor with 12 random nucleotides marked each cDNA molecule. TCRdb used MiXCR to reprocess the 5' RACE reads, holding one entry per CDR3 protein. The sample contains about 680,000 distinct CDR3 sequences, 49% of which appear only once. The donors, healthy Caucasians from Russia, were aged roughly 6 to 90. Extracted total RNA amounted to at least 5.5 micrograms for each sample. The sample originates from a study of blood T cells in healthy people across ages. Findings and caveats of the study: Because sorting was not performed, PBMCs prevented conclusive naive versus antigen-experienced comparison.

V gave up 0 bases and J gave up 1 base; unmatched junction bases: 7. Germline V lookup: CDR1 MGHRA, CDR2 YSYEKL. This CDR3 spans 17 amino acids. Sequenced sample: blood. This TCR was sampled from a woman between 55 and 75 years old in good health. V gene TRBV4-1 combines with J gene TRBJ2-5; TRBD1 agrees at 8 bases. In DNA, the CDR3 is TGCGCCAGCAGCCAAGATCCGGGGACAGGAGCCCAAGAGACCCAGTACTTC. This sequence encodes CASSQDPGTGAQETQYF.